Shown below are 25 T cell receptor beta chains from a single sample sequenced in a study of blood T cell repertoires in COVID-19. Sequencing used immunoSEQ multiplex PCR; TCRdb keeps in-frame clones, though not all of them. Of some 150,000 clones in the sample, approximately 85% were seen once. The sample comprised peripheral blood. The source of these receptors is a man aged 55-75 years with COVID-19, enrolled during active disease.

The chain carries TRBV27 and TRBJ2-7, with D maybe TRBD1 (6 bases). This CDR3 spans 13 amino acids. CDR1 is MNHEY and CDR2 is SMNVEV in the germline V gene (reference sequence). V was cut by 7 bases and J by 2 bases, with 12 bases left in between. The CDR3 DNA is TGTGCCAGCATAGACAGGCAAACCTACGAGCAGTACTTC. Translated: CASIDRQTYEQYF.

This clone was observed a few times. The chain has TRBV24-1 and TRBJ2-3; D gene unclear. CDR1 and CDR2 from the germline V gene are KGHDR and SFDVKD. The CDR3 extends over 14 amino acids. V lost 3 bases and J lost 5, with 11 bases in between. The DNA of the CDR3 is TGTGCCACCAGTGATCCCACTATCAGAGATACGCAGTATTTT. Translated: CATSDPTIRDTQYF.

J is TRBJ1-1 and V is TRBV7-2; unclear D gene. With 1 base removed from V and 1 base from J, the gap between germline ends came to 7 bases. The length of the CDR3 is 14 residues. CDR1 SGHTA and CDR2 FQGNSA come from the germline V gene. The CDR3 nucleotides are TGTGCCAGCAGCTTAGGCCACAAGAACACTGAAGCTTTCTTT. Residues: CASSLGHKNTEAFF.

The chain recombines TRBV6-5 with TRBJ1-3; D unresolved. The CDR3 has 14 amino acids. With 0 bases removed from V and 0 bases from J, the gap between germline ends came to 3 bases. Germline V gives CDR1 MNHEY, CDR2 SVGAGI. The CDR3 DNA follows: TGTGCCAGCAGTTACTCCAGCTCTGGAAACACCATATATTTT. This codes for CASSYSSSGNTIYF.

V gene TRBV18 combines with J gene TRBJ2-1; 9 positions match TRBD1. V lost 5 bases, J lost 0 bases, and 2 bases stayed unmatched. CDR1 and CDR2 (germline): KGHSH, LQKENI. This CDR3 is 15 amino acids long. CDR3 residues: CASSGTGTSYNEQFF. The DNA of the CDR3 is TGTGCCAGCTCAGGGACAGGGACCTCCTACAATGAGCAGTTCTTC.

CDR3 sequence: CASSQAPPPTTGYNEKLFF. The CDR3 nucleotides are TGCGCCAGCAGCCAAGCCCCACCGCCCACAACAGGGTATAATGAAAAACTGTTTTTT. The V call is TRBV4-3, the J call TRBJ1-4; tentatively, D is TRBD1 (6 bases). Germline V gene lookup returns CDR1 LGHNA and CDR2 YSLEER. The CDR3 runs 19 residues. Trimming pared 1 base from V and 4 bases from J, leaving 22 bases between.

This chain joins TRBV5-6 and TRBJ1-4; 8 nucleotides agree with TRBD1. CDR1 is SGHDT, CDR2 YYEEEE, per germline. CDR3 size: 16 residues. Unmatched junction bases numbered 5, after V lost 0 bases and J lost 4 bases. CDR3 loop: CASSLGSGTGNEKLFF. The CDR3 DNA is TGTGCCAGCAGCTTGGGGTCCGGGACAGGTAATGAAAAACTGTTTTTT.

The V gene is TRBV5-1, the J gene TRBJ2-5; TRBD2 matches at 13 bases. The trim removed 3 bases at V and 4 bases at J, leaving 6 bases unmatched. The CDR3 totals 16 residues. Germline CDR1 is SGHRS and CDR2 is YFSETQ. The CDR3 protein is CASSWSLAGGRETQYF. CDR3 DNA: TGCGCCAGCAGCTGGTCACTAGCGGGGGGGCGAGAGACCCAGTACTTC.

DNA for the CDR3: TGTGCCAGCCGACCGACAGGGGTTGAAGCTTTCTTT. It is translated as CASRPTGVEAFF. The chain carries TRBV28 and TRBJ1-1; 8 bases fit TRBD1. After removal of 8 bases from V and 7 bases from J, the junction contained 6 bases not matched to a gene. CDR3 length: 12 residues. Germline values: CDR1 MDHEN, CDR2 SYDVKM.

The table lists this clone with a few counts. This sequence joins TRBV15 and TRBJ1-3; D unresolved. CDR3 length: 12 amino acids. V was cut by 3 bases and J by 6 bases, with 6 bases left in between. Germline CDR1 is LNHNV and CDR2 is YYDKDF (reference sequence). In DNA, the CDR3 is TGTGCCACCAGCAGTGGCCTAAACACCATATATTTT. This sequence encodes CATSSGLNTIYF.

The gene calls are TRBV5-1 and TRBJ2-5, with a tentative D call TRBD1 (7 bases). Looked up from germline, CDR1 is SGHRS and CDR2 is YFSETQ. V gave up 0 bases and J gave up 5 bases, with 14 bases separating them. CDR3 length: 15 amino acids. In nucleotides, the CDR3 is TGCGCCAGCAGCTTGGGTGGAGGGGGCGATGAGACCCAGTACTTC. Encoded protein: CASSLGGGGDETQYF. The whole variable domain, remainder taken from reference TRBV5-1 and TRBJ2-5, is KAGVTQTPRYLIKTRGQQVTLSCSPISGHRSVSWYQQTPGQGLQFLFEYFSETQRNKGNFPGRFSGRQFSNSRSEMNVSTLELGDSALYLCASSLGGGGDETQYFGPGTRLLVL.

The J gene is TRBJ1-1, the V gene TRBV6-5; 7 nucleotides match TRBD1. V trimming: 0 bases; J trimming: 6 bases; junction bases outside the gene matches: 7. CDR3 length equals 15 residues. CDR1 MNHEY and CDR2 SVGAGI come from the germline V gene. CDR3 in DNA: TGTGCCAGCAGTTACTCGGGAAAGACAGGGTCTGAAGCTTTCTTT. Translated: CASSYSGKTGSEAFF.

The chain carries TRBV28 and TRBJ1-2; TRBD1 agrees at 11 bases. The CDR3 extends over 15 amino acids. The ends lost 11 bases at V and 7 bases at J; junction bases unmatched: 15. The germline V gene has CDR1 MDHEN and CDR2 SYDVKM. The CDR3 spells CACRNLGQGVSGYTF. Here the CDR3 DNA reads TGTGCCTGCCGAAATCTGGGACAGGGGGTATCTGGCTACACCTTC.

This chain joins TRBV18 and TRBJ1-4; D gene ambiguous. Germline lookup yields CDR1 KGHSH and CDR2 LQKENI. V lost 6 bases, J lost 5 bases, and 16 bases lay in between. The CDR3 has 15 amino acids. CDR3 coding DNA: TGTGCCAGCTCTCCCACGCGTCGGGAAAATGAAAAACTGTTTTTT. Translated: CASSPTRRENEKLFF.

The CDR3 loop is CASSVVPGVGEAFF. CDR3 sequence (DNA): TGTGCCAGCAGCGTAGTCCCAGGGGTAGGTGAAGCTTTCTTT. The V and J genes are TRBV9 and TRBJ1-1, with D possibly being TRBD1 (6 bases). V lost 0 bases and J 7 bases, leaving 13 bases between the germline ends. The CDR3 has 14 amino acids. Germline V gives CDR1 SGDLS, CDR2 YYNGEE.

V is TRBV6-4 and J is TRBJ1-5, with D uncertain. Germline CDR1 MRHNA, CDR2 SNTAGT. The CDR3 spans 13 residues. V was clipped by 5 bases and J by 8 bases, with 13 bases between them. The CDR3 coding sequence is TGTGCCAGCAGTATAGACTTAGGCAAGCCCCAGCATTTT. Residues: CASSIDLGKPQHF.

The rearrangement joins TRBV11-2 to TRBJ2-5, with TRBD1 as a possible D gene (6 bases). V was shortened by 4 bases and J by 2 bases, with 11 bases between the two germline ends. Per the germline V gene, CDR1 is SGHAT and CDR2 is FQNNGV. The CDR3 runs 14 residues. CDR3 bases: TGTGCCAGCAGCTCGGGGACACGTCAAGAGACCCAGTACTTC. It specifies CASSSGTRQETQYF.

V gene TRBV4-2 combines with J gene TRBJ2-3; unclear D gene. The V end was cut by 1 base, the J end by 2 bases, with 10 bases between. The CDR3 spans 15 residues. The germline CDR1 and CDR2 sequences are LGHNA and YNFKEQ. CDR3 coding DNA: TGTGCCAGCAGCCAAGCCCTTGGCCCCACAGATACGCAGTATTTT. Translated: CASSQALGPTDTQYF.

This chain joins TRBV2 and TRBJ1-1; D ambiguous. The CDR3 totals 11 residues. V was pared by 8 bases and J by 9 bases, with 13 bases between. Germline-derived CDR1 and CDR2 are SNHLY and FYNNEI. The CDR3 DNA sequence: TGTGCCAGCTCGGAAGGTGGGCAAGCTTTCTTT. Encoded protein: CASSEGGQAFF.

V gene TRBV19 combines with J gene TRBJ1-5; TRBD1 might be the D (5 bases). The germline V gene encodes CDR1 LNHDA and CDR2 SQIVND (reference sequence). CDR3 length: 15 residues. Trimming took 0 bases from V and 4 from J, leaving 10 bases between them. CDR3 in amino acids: CASSIDRGFNQPQHF. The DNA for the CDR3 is TGTGCCAGTAGTATAGATAGGGGATTTAATCAGCCCCAGCATTTT.

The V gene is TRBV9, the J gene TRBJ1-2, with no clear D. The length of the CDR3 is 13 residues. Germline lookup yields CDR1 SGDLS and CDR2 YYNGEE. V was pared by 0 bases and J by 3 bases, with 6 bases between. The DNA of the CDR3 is TGTGCCAGCAGCGTAGAGCACGACTATGGCTACACCTTC. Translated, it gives CASSVEHDYGYTF.

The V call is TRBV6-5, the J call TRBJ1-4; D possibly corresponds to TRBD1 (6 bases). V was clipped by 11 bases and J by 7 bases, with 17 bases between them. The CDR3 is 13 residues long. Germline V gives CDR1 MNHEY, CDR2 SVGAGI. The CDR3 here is CAGTQGFSEKLFF. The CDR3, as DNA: TGTGCCGGAACCCAGGGGTTTTCTGAAAAACTGTTTTTT.

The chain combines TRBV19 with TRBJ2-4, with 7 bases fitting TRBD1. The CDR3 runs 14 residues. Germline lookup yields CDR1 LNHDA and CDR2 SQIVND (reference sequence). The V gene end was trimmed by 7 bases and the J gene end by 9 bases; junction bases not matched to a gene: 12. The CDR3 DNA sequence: TGTGCCAGTACCACGGAAGGGGGCGGCTTCATTCAGTACTTC. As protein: CASTTEGGGFIQYF. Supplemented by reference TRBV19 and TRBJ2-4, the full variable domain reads DGGITQSPKYLFRKEGQNVTLSCEQNLNHDAMYWYRQDPGQGLRLIYYSQIVNDFQKGDIAEGYSVSREKKESFPLTVTSAQKNPTAFYLCASTTEGGGFIQYFGAGTRLSVL.

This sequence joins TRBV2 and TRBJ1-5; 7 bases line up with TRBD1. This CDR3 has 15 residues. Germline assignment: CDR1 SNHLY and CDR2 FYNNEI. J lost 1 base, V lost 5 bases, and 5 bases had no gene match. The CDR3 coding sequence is TGTGCCAGCAGTCAAATGACAGGGAGCAATCAGCCCCAGCATTTT. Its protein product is CASSQMTGSNQPQHF. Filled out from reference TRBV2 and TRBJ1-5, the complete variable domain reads EPEVTQTPSHQVTQMGQEVILRCVPISNHLYFYWYRQILGQKVEFLVSFYNNEISEKSEIFDDQFSVERPDGSNFTLKIRSTKLEDSAMYFCASSQMTGSNQPQHFGDGTRLSIL.

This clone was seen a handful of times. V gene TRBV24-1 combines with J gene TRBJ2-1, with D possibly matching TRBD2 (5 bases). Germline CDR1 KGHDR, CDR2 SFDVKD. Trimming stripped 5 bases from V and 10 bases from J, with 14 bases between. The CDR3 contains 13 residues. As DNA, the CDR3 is TGTGCCACCAGTGGGTCGGGGTTTCAGGAGCAGTTCTTC. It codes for CATSGSGFQEQFF.